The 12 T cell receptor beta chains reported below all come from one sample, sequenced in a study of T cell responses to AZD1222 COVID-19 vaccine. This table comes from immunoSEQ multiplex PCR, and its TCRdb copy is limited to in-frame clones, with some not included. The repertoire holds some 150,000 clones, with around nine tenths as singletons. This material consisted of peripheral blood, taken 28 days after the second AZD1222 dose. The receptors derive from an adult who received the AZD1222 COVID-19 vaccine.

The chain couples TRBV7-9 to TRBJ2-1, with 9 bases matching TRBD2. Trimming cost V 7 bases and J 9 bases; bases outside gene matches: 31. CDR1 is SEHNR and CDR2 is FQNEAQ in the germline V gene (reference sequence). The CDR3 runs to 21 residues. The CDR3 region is CASTLSRGARLAAQRMGEQFF. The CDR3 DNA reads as TGTGCCAGCACCCTAAGTAGGGGGGCCCGACTAGCGGCCCAGAGAATGGGTGAGCAGTTCTTC.

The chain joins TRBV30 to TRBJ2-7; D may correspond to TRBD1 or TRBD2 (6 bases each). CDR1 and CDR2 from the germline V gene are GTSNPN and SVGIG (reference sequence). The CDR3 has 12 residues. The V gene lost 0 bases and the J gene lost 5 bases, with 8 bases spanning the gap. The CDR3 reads CAWSVGGHEQYF. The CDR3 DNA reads TGTGCCTGGAGTGTGGGGGGCCACGAGCAGTACTTC.

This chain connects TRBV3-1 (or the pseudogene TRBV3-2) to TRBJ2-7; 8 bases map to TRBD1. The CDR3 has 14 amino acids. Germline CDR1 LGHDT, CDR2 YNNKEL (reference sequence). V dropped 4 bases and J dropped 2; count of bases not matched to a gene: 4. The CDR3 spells CASSPRGPPYEQYF. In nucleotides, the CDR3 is TGTGCCAGCAGCCCCAGGGGGCCCCCCTACGAGCAGTACTTC.

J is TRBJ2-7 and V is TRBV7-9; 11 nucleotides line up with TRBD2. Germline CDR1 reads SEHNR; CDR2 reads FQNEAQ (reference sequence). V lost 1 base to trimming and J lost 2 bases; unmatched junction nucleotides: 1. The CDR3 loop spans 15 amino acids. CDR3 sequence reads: CASSLGLAGTYEQYF. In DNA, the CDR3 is TGTGCCAGCAGCTTAGGACTAGCGGGAACCTACGAGCAGTACTTC. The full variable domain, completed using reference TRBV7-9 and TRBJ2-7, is DTGVSQNPRHKITKRGQNVTFRCDPISEHNRLYWYRQTLGQGPEFLTYFQNEAQLEKSRLLSDRFSAERPKGSFSTLEIQRTEQGDSAMYLCASSLGLAGTYEQYFGPGTRLTVT.

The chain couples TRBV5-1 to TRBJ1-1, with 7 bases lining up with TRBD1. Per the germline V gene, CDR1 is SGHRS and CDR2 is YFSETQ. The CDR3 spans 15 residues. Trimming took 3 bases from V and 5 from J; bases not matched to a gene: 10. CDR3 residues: CASSYSTGTRTEAFF. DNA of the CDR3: TGCGCCAGCAGCTATTCGACAGGGACGAGGACTGAAGCTTTCTTT. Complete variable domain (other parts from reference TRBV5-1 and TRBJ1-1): KAGVTQTPRYLIKTRGQQVTLSCSPISGHRSVSWYQQTPGQGLQFLFEYFSETQRNKGNFPGRFSGRQFSNSRSEMNVSTLELGDSALYLCASSYSTGTRTEAFFGQGTRLTVV.

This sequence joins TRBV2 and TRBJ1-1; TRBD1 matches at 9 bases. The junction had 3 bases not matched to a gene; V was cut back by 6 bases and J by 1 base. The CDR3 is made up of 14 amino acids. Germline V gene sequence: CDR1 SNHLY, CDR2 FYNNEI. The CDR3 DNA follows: TGTGCCAGCAGGCAGGGACAGGGGAACACTGAAGCTTTCTTT. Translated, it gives CASRQGQGNTEAFF.

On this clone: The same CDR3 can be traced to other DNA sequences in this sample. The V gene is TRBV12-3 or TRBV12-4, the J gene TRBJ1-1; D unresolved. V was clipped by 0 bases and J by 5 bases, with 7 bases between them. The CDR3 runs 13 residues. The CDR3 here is CASSLAGGTEAFF. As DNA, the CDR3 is TGTGCCAGCAGTTTAGCGGGAGGAACTGAAGCTTTCTTT.

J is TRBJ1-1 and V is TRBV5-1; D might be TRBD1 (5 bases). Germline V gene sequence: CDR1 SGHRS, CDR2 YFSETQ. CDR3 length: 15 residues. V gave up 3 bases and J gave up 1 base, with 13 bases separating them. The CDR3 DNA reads TGCGCCAGCAGCTCCCAAGGCGACAGGAACACTGAAGCTTTCTTT. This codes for CASSSQGDRNTEAFF.

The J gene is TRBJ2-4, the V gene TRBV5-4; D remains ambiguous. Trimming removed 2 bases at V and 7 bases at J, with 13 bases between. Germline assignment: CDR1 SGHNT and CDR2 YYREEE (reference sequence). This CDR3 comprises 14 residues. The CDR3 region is CASSFPQNSNIQYF. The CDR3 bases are TGTGCCAGCAGCTTTCCCCAAAATTCGAACATTCAGTACTTC.

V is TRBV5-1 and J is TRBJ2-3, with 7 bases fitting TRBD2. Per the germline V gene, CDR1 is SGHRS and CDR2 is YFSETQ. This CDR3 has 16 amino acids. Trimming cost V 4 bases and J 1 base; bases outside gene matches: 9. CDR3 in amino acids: CASSPRGGSGTDTQYF. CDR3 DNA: TGCGCCAGCAGCCCCCGGGGAGGGAGCGGCACAGATACGCAGTATTTT.

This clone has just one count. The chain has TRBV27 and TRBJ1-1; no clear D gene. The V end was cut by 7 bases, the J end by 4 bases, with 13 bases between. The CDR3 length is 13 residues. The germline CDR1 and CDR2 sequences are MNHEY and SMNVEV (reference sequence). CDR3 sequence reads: CASTLQGSTEAFF. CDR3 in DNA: TGTGCCAGCACTCTTCAAGGGTCCACTGAAGCTTTCTTT.

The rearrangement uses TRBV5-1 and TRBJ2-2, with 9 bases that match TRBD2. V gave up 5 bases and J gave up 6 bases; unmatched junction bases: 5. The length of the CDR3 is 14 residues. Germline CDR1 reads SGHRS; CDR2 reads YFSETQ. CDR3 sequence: CASRRTSGPGELFF. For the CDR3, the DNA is TGCGCCAGCAGAAGAACTAGCGGGCCCGGGGAGCTGTTTTTT.